This entry describes one TCR beta chain. V dropped 4 bases and J dropped 12 bases, with 18 bases sitting between them. The CDR3 is 13 residues long. Germline assignment: CDR1 SGHAT and CDR2 FQNNGV. Each patient relapsed following autologous stem cell transplantation, and prior brentuximab vedotin exposure differed. It was by magnetic negative selection that CD4+ T cells were purified from thawed PBMCs. The sample is drawn from a study of PD-1 blockade in classical Hodgkin lymphoma. Generated by immunoSEQ multiplex PCR, the TCRdb table keeps only in-frame clones and is missing some. Here the sample spans about 7,200 clones, around 77% being singletons.

This specimen consisted of CD4+ T cells from blood, obtained at baseline. This TCR derives from a human donor with classical Hodgkin lymphoma. This chain connects TRBV11-2 to TRBJ1-1, with D possibly TRBD1 on 6 matching bases. The DNA for the CDR3 is TGTGCCAGCAGCTATAGGGAGGGGGGGAGGTCTTTCTTT. Translating gives CASSYREGGRSFF.